This TCR beta chain originates from a study of cytomegalovirus exposure and HLA in healthy donors. Trimming left V 2 bases short and J 0 bases short, with 8 bases between. Germline CDR1 and CDR2: SGHRS and YFSETQ. The CDR3 covers 15 residues. PCR was performed using 60 Vbeta and 13 Jbeta primers. The protocol was immunoSEQ multiplex PCR, while the TCRdb copy is restricted to in-frame clones and leaves out a portion. Altogether around 200,000 clones are present, 79% being singletons, with the ten largest covering 4% to 4.5%. The V call is TRBV5-1, the J call TRBJ2-2; a weak D match, TRBD2 (5 bases). The TCR originated in a woman aged 30 to 39 in good health and CMV-seropositive. Sequencing used PBMCs. The CDR3 DNA follows: TGCGCCAGCAGCTTTAACGGGGCGAACACCGGGGAGCTGTTTTTT. Translation gives CASSFNGANTGELFF.